This TCR beta chain comes out of a study of blood T cells in healthy people across ages. A second PCR, run for about 7 to 11 cycles, used a sample-barcoded 5' primer plus a J-beta primer mix. TCRdb passed the 5' RACE reads through MiXCR, listing each CDR3 protein once. The sample contains around 820,000 distinct CDR3 sequences, roughly 25% of which appear only once. The CDR3 is 14 amino acids. The V gene end was trimmed by 5 bases and the J gene end by 12 bases; junction bases not matched to a gene: 10. Looked up from germline, CDR1 is SGHTA and CDR2 is FQGNSA. This sample was also put to use in a study of T cells of mothers and their children.

The chain joins TRBV7-2 to TRBJ2-1; TRBD1 matches at 10 bases. The sequence derives from a boy aged 5-17 years in good health. The sample comprised blood. CDR3 coding DNA: TGTGCCAGCAGCCCCCGGACAGGGGGACCTGGGCAGTTCTTC. Its translation is CASSPRTGGPGQFF.